This entry lists 13 T cell receptor beta chains sequenced from one sample in a study of cytomegalovirus exposure and HLA in healthy donors. The primer mix had 60 Vbeta and 13 Jbeta primers. Here immunoSEQ multiplex PCR was the method, and the copy in TCRdb shows in-frame clones only, minus some. The data hold 150,000 to 200,000 clones, with 81% observed a single time. The source material was PBMCs. The receptor set was obtained from a man aged 35 to 55 in good health and CMV-seropositive.

J is TRBJ2-7 and V is TRBV18, with D maybe TRBD1 (5 bases). The length of the CDR3 is 13 residues. CDR1 is KGHSH, CDR2 LQKENI, per germline. Trimming removed 0 bases from V and 6 bases from J, with 9 bases in between. CDR3 loop: CASSPPAGLEQYF. CDR3 in DNA: TGTGCCAGCTCACCACCTGCAGGGCTCGAGCAGTACTTC.

This clone showed up just once. The CDR3 region is CASSGERGNNYGYTF. CDR3 nucleotide sequence: TGTGCCAGCAGCGGGGAAAGGGGGAATAACTATGGCTACACCTTC. The chain combines TRBV7-8 with TRBJ1-2, with a weak D call TRBD1 (6 bases). The CDR3 is 15 amino acids. CDR1 and CDR2 (germline): SGHVS, FQNEAQ. V was cut by 5 bases and J by 1 base, with 14 bases left in between.

In its sample, this clone was seen a few times. V is TRBV7-2 and J is TRBJ2-7; D gene uncertain. Germline lookup yields CDR1 SGHTA and CDR2 FQGNSA. V lost 2 bases, J lost 2 bases, and 7 bases lay in between. The CDR3 contains 13 residues. This chain's CDR3 is CASSLRVAYEQYF. DNA of the CDR3: TGTGCCAGCAGCTTACGTGTCGCCTACGAGCAGTACTTC.

The J gene is TRBJ1-1, the V gene TRBV30; 9 bases fit TRBD1. The CDR3 is 15 residues long. The V gene end was trimmed by 2 bases and the J gene end by 1 base; junction bases not matched to a gene: 5. Germline V gives CDR1 GTSNPN, CDR2 SVGIG (reference sequence). Written as DNA, the CDR3 is TGTGCCTGGAGTCTCCAGACAGGGGGGAACACTGAAGCTTTCTTT. This gives the protein CAWSLQTGGNTEAFF.

This clone was observed a handful of times. The V and J genes are TRBV2 and TRBJ2-5, with no clear D. Germline CDR1 SNHLY, CDR2 FYNNEI. The CDR3 spans 14 residues. The V and J ends lost 6 bases and 5 bases respectively, with 16 bases between them. The CDR3 loop is CASSRLGVVETQYF. CDR3 in DNA: TGTGCCAGCAGCCGACTCGGCGTGGTCGAGACCCAGTACTTC.

This chain uses TRBV6-5 with TRBJ2-3; TRBD2 aligns across 10 bases. Unmatched junction bases numbered 5, after V lost 2 bases and J lost 6 bases. CDR3 size: 15 residues. In germline, CDR1 is MNHEY, CDR2 SVGAGI. Written as DNA, the CDR3 is TGTGCCAGCAGTTACACTAGCGGGGAGTCTGATACGCAGTATTTT. Translation gives CASSYTSGESDTQYF.

J is TRBJ1-2 and V is TRBV19; 9 nucleotides align to TRBD1. Germline V gene sequence: CDR1 LNHDA, CDR2 SQIVND (reference sequence). Trimming removed 3 bases from V and 7 bases from J; junction bases left unmatched: 6. The CDR3 consists of 14 residues. Here the CDR3 DNA reads TGTGCCAGTAGTATTAGGGACAGGGACTTTGGCTACACCTTC. The encoded protein is CASSIRDRDFGYTF.

This rearrangement joins TRBV9 to TRBJ2-7; TRBD1 is a possible D gene (6 bases). Looked up from germline, CDR1 is SGDLS and CDR2 is YYNGEE. This CDR3 comprises 15 residues. V lost 4 bases to trimming and J lost 0 bases, with 14 bases between them. CDR3 bases: TGTGCCAGCAGCCTTGTAGGGGACAACTCCTACGAGCAGTACTTC. Protein sequence: CASSLVGDNSYEQYF.

V is TRBV7-8 and J is TRBJ2-2; 12 bases line up with TRBD2. This CDR3 contains 17 residues. Germline V gene data show CDR1 as SGHVS and CDR2 as FQNEAQ. V gave up 4 bases and J gave up 0 bases; unmatched junction bases: 3. The CDR3 DNA reads as TGTGCCAGCAGCTCAAGGACTAGCGGGACGAACACCGGGGAGCTGTTTTTT. Protein product: CASSSRTSGTNTGELFF.

V is TRBV5-4 and J is TRBJ2-3; TRBD2 matches 8 bases. From germline, CDR1 is SGHNT and CDR2 YYREEE (reference sequence). With V trimmed by 5 bases and J by 7 bases, 12 bases remained unmatched. CDR3 size: 15 residues. DNA for the CDR3: TGTGCCAGCAGTCGGCGGGTAGCGGGACCGAATACGCAGTATTTT. This codes for CASSRRVAGPNTQYF. Looking up the rest from reference TRBV5-4 and TRBJ2-3 gives the full variable domain: ETGVTQSPTHLIKTRGQQVTLRCSSQSGHNTVSWYQQALGQGPQFIFQYYREEENGRGNFPPRFSGLQFPNYSSELNVNALELDDSALYLCASSRRVAGPNTQYFGPGTRLTVL.

The chain couples TRBV18 to TRBJ2-7; 8 bases are a match to TRBD1. This CDR3 spans 13 amino acids. Germline V gene data show CDR1 as KGHSH and CDR2 as LQKENI. V lost 6 bases to trimming and J lost 9 bases; unmatched junction nucleotides: 10. CDR3 sequence (DNA): TGTGCCAGCTCGCCGGACAGGGCGCAGGGGCAGTACTTC. Translating gives CASSPDRAQGQYF.

As for this clone: Other DNA sequences of this sample code for an identical CDR3. V gene TRBV10-3 combines with J gene TRBJ2-7, with D uncertain. Trimming removed 4 bases from V and 3 bases from J, with 4 bases in between. This CDR3 region has 11 residues. The germline gives CDR1 ENHRY, CDR2 SYGVKD. The CDR3 spells CAISANYEQYF. The CDR3 DNA reads TGTGCCATCAGTGCCAACTACGAGCAGTACTTC.

The chain employs TRBV7-9 and TRBJ2-2, with 10 bases identical to TRBD1. The CDR3 loop spans 14 amino acids. V gave up 5 bases and J gave up 5 bases; unmatched junction bases: 2. The V gene's germline CDR1 is SEHNR and CDR2 FQNEAQ (reference sequence). The CDR3 protein is CASSRTGGTGELFF. As DNA, the CDR3 is TGTGCCAGCAGCCGGACAGGGGGAACCGGGGAGCTGTTTTTT.